The rows below give T cell receptor beta chains drawn from one sample of a study of T cell responses to AZD1222 COVID-19 vaccine. The data were produced by immunoSEQ multiplex PCR, yet TCRdb's version contains in-frame clones alone and is incomplete. The data show around 180,000 clones, 94% seen once. The source material was peripheral blood, sampled 28 days after the second AZD1222 dose. These receptors were taken from an adult who received the AZD1222 COVID-19 vaccine. Both conserved end residues are part of each CDR3. Each record gives: clone size, V gene, D gene, J gene, CDR3 protein, CDR3 DNA. The D gene is left open where the match is weak. Clone sizes are given selectively: once, few, many, or a class where the clone is expanded.

size: .
V: TRBV6-2/TRBV6-3
D: .
J: TRBJ1-2
CDR3: CASSWPTSGTPSNGYTF
DNA: TGTGCCAGCAGTTGGCCGACTTCCGGGACACCGTCTAATGGCTACACCTTC

size: .
V: TRBV9
D: .
J: TRBJ1-1
CDR3: CASSFRGSDTEAFF
DNA: TGTGCCAGCAGCTTCAGGGGAAGCGACACTGAAGCTTTCTTT

size: .
V: TRBV7-9
D: .
J: TRBJ2-7
CDR3: CASSLAQGPGSEQYF
DNA: TGTGCCAGCAGCTTAGCCCAGGGACCTGGGAGCGAGCAGTACTTC

size: .
V: TRBV7-2
D: .
J: TRBJ1-5
CDR3: CASSPRTGNQPQHF
DNA: TGTGCCAGCAGCCCGCGGACGGGAAATCAGCCCCAGCATTTT

size: .
V: TRBV6-5
D: TRBD1
J: TRBJ2-7
CDR3: CASCRDRHYEQYF
DNA: TGTGCCAGCTGCCGGGACAGGCATTACGAGCAGTACTTC

size: .
V: TRBV4-1
D: .
J: TRBJ2-7
CDR3: CASSPGLAIPYEQYF
DNA: TGCGCCAGCAGCCCCGGGCTAGCGATACCCTACGAGCAGTACTTC

size: few
V: TRBV7-2
D: .
J: TRBJ2-5
CDR3: CASSLAGGETQYF
DNA: TGTGCCAGCAGCTTAGCGGGAGGAGAGACCCAGTACTTC

size: .
V: TRBV6-6
D: TRBD1
J: TRBJ1-3
CDR3: CASSRTGPGGNTIYF
DNA: TGTGCCAGCAGCAGGACAGGGCCCGGTGGAAACACCATATATTTT

size: .
V: TRBV5-4
D: TRBD1
J: TRBJ2-2
CDR3: CASSHTGGRTGELFF
DNA: TGTGCCAGCAGCCACACAGGGGGGCGCACCGGGGAGCTGTTTTTT

size: .
V: TRBV3-1/TRBV3-2
D: .
J: TRBJ1-5
CDR3: CASSQDPLPGRNQPQHF
DNA: TGTGCCAGCAGCCAAGATCCGTTGCCCGGGCGCAATCAGCCCCAGCATTTT

size: once
V: TRBV5-1
D: TRBD2
J: TRBJ2-1
CDR3: CASTPGTSGTTNEQFF
DNA: TGCGCCAGCACCCCCGGGACTAGCGGTACGACGAATGAGCAGTTCTTC

size: .
V: TRBV10-3
D: TRBD1
J: TRBJ2-7
CDR3: CAISGTGDYEQYF
DNA: TGTGCCATCAGTGGGACAGGGGACTACGAGCAGTACTTC

size: .
V: TRBV14
D: .
J: TRBJ2-1
CDR3: CASSQEGSLSTKQFF
DNA: TGTGCCAGCAGCCAAGAGGGCAGCCTCTCCACTAAGCAGTTCTTC

size: few
V: TRBV19
D: TRBD1
J: TRBJ2-2
CDR3: CASSIDQDRGTGELFF
DNA: TGTGCCAGTAGTATAGATCAAGACAGGGGCACCGGGGAGCTGTTTTTT

size: .
V: TRBV6-2/TRBV6-3
D: .
J: TRBJ1-1
CDR3: CASSYGDEGTEAFF
DNA: TGTGCCAGCAGTTACGGGGACGAGGGCACTGAAGCTTTCTTT

size: .
V: TRBV2
D: TRBD1
J: TRBJ1-2
CDR3: CASSSQGAVVDGYTF
DNA: TGTGCCAGCAGTTCACAGGGGGCGGTGGTGGATGGCTACACCTTC

size: .
V: TRBV21-1
D: .
J: TRBJ2-7
CDR3: CASSNRPSSYEQYF
DNA: TGTGCCAGCAGCAATAGACCTTCCTCCTACGAGCAGTACTTC

size: .
V: TRBV5-6
D: TRBD1
J: TRBJ1-5
CDR3: CASSGQGAGQPQHF
DNA: TGTGCCAGCAGCGGACAGGGGGCGGGTCAGCCCCAGCATTTT

size: once
V: TRBV12-3/TRBV12-4
D: .
J: TRBJ1-5
CDR3: CASTFGENQPQHF
DNA: TGTGCCAGCACCTTCGGGGAAAATCAGCCCCAGCATTTT

size: .
V: TRBV30
D: .
J: TRBJ2-5
CDR3: CAWQGGGTPTQYF
DNA: TGTGCCTGGCAGGGGGGAGGGACGCCGACCCAGTACTTC

size: .
V: TRBV2
D: .
J: TRBJ2-2
CDR3: CASGKEWGHTGELFF
DNA: TGTGCCAGCGGCAAAGAATGGGGGCACACCGGGGAGCTGTTTTTT

size: .
V: TRBV6-5
D: .
J: TRBJ1-1
CDR3: CASSYSREHTEAFF
DNA: TGTGCCAGCAGTTACTCTAGGGAGCACACTGAAGCTTTCTTT

size: .
V: TRBV12-3/TRBV12-4
D: .
J: TRBJ1-1
CDR3: CAILVGNTEAFF
DNA: TGTGCCATCCTGGTGGGGAACACTGAAGCTTTCTTT

size: .
V: TRBV7-9
D: .
J: TRBJ2-7
CDR3: CASSLGQGLYEQYF
DNA: TGTGCCAGCAGCTTAGGTCAGGGCCTCTACGAGCAGTACTTC

size: .
V: TRBV9
D: .
J: TRBJ1-1
CDR3: CASSAPYRGVGSDTEAFF
DNA: TGTGCCAGCAGCGCCCCGTATCGAGGCGTGGGATCTGACACTGAAGCTTTCTTT

size: .
V: TRBV15
D: .
J: TRBJ1-1
CDR3: CATSRRTGTVTGTEAFF
DNA: TGTGCCACCAGCAGACGAACCGGGACCGTTACAGGCACTGAAGCTTTCTTT

size: .
V: TRBV19
D: .
J: TRBJ1-2
CDR3: CASSIGAQANYGYTF
DNA: TGTGCCAGTAGTATAGGGGCACAAGCTAACTATGGCTACACCTTC

size: .
V: TRBV12-3/TRBV12-4
D: .
J: TRBJ1-6
CDR3: CASRGIGSPLHF
DNA: TGTGCCAGCAGGGGTATAGGTTCACCCCTCCACTTT

size: few
V: TRBV7-9
D: TRBD2
J: TRBJ2-2
CDR3: CASTKSRLAANTGELFF
DNA: TGTGCCAGCACCAAGTCTAGACTAGCGGCAAACACCGGGGAGCTGTTTTTT